Sequencing of this T cell receptor beta chain was carried out in a study of blood T cell repertoires in COVID-19. Overall study context: COVID-19 samples, acute and convalescent, were from the United States, Italy and Spain. Sources were T cells, B-cell-depleted T cells, or PBMCs; the material itself was cDNA or gDNA.

The CDR3 is 16 residues long. Germline lookup yields CDR1 SGHAT and CDR2 FQNNGV. Unmatched junction bases numbered 4, after V lost 5 bases and J lost 0 bases. Authors' methods: Reference gene primer amplification gave nucleated cell count estimates. Libraries were prepared by immunoSEQ multiplex PCR; TCRdb keeps only in-frame clonotypes and omits some of them. Clonal size and the V and J genes are those of that table, whereas D and trimming came from the DNA. The sample carries over 400,000 clones, more than 80% recorded once. This clone turned up a few times. Sequenced sample: peripheral blood. The V and J genes are TRBV11-2 and TRBJ2-1; TRBD2 matches 10 bases. The receptor comes from a woman aged 25-40 years with active or convalescent COVID-19. The CDR3 loop is CASSELAGSSYNEQFF. CDR3 sequence (DNA): TGTGCCAGCAGCGAACTAGCGGGAAGCTCCTACAATGAGCAGTTCTTC. Full variable domain (missing parts from reference TRBV11-2 and TRBJ2-1): EAGVAQSPRYKIIEKRQSVAFWCNPISGHATLYWYQQILGQGPKLLIQFQNNGVVDDSQLPKDRFSAERLKGVDSTLKIQPAKLEDSAVYLCASSELAGSSYNEQFFGPGTRLTVL.